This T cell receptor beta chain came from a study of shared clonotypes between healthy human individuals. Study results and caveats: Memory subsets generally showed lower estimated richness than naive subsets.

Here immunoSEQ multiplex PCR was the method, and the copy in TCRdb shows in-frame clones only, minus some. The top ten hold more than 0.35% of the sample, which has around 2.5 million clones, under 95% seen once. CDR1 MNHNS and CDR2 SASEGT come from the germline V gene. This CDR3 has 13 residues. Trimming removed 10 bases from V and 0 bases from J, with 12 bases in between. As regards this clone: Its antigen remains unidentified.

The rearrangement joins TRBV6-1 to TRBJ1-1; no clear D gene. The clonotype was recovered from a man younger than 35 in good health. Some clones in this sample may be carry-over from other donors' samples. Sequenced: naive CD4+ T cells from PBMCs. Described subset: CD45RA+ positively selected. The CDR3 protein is CAISTGMNTEAFF. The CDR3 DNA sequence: TGTGCCATATCTACGGGGATGAACACTGAAGCTTTCTTT.